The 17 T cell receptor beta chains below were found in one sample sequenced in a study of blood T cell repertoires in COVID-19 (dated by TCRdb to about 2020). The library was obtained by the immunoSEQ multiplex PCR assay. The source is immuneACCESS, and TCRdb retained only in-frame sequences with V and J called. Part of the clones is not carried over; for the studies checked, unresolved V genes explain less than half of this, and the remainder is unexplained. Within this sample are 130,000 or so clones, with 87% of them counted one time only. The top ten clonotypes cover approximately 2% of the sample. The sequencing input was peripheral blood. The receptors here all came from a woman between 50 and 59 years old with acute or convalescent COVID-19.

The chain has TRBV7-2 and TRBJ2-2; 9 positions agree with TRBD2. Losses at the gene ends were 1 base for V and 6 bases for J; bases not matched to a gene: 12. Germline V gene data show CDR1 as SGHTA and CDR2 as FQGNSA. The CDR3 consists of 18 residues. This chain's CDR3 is CASSLVAAGGGFAGELFF. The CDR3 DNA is TGTGCCAGCAGCTTAGTGGCGGCGGGAGGGGGGTTCGCCGGGGAGCTGTTTTTT.

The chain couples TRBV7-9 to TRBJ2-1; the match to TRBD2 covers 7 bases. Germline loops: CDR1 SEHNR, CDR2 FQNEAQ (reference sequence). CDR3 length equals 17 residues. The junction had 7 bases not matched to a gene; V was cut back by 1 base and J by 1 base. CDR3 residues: CASSLVWDYLSYNEQFF. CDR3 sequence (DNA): TGTGCCAGCAGCTTAGTGTGGGACTACCTATCCTACAATGAGCAGTTCTTC.

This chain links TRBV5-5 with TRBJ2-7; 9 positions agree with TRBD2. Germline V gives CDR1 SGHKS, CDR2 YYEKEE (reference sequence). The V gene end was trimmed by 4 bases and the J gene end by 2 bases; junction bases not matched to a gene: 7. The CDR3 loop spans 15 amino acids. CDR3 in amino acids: CASSPWLAGTYEQYF. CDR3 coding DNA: TGTGCCAGCAGCCCGTGGCTAGCGGGGACCTACGAGCAGTACTTC.

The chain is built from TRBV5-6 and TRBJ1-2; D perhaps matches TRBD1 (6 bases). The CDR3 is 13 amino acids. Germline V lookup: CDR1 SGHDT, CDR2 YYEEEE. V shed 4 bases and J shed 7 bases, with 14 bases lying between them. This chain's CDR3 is CASSPPGVSGYTF. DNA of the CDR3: TGTGCCAGCAGCCCGCCAGGGGTCTCTGGCTACACCTTC.

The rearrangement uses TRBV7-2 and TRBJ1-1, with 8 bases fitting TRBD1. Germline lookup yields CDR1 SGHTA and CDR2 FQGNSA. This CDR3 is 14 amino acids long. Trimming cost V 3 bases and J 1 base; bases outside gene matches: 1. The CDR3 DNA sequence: TGTGCCAGCAGCTTTACAGGGGGGAACACTGAAGCTTTCTTT. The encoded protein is CASSFTGGNTEAFF.

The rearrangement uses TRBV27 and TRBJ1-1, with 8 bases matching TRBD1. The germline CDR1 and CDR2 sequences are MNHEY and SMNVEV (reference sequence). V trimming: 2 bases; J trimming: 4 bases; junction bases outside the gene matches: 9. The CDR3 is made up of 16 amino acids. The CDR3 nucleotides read TGTGCCAGCAGTTTAGGGGCCGGGACAGGTGCCACTGAAGCTTTCTTT. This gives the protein CASSLGAGTGATEAFF.

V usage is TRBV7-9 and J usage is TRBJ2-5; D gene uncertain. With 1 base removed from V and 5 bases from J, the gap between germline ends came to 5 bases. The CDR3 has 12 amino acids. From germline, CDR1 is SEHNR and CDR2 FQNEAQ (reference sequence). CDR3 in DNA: TGTGCCAGCAGCTTAGGTAGCGAGACCCAGTACTTC. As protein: CASSLGSETQYF.

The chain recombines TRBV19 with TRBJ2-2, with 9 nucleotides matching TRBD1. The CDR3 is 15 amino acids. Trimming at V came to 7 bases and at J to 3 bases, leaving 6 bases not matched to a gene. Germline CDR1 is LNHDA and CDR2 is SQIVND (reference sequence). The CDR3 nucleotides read TGTGCCAGTACTCCGGGACAGGGTTACACCGGGGAGCTGTTTTTT. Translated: CASTPGQGYTGELFF.

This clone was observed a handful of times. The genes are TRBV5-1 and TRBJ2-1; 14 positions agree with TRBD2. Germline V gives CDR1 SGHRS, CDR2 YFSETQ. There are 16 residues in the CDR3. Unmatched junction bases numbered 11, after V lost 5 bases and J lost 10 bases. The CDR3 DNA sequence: TGCGCCAGCAGTCCTGACGGGACTAGCGGGAGACAGGAGCAGTTCTTC. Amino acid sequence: CASSPDGTSGRQEQFF.

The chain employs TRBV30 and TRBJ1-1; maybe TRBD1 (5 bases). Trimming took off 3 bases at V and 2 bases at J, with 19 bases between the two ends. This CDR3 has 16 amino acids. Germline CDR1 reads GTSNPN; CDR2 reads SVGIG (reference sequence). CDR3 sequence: CAWRQENPYRNTEAFF. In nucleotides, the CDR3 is TGTGCCTGGAGACAGGAGAACCCTTATAGAAACACTGAAGCTTTCTTT.

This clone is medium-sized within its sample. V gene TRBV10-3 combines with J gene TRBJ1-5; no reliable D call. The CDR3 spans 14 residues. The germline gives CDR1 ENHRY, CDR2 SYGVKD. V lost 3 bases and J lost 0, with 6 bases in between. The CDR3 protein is CAISEKYSNQPQHF. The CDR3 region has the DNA TGTGCCATCAGTGAAAAATATAGCAATCAGCCCCAGCATTTT.

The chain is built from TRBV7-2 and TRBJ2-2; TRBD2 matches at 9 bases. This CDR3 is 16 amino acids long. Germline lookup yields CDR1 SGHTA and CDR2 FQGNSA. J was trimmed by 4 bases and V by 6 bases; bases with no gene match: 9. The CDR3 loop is CASRPSSGGSTGELFF. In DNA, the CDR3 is TGTGCCAGCAGACCTAGTAGCGGGGGTAGCACCGGGGAGCTGTTTTTT.

CDR3 amino acids: CASSQDRGRGNEQFF. In DNA form, the CDR3 reads TGTGCCAGCAGCCAGGACAGGGGCCGGGGGAATGAGCAGTTCTTC. This chain connects TRBV11-2 to TRBJ2-1; 9 bases align to TRBD1. Germline V gene sequence: CDR1 SGHAT, CDR2 FQNNGV. Trimming took 5 bases from V and 7 from J; bases not matched to a gene: 9. The CDR3 contains 15 residues.

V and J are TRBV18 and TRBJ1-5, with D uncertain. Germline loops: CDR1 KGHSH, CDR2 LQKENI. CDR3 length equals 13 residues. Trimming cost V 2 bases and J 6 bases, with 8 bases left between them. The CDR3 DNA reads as TGTGCCAGCTCACCAGGGGAGAGTCAGCCCCAGCATTTT. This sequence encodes CASSPGESQPQHF. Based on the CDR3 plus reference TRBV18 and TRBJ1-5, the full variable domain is NAGVMQNPRHLVRRRGQEARLRCSPMKGHSHVYWYRQLPEEGLKFMVYLQKENIIDESGMPKERFSAEFPKEGPSILRIQQVVRGDSAAYFCASSPGESQPQHFGDGTRLSIL.

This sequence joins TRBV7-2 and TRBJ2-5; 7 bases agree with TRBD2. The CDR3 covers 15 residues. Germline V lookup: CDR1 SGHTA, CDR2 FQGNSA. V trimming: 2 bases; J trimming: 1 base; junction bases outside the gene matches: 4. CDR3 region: CASSLNGGFQETQYF. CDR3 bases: TGTGCCAGCAGCTTAAACGGGGGGTTCCAAGAGACCCAGTACTTC.

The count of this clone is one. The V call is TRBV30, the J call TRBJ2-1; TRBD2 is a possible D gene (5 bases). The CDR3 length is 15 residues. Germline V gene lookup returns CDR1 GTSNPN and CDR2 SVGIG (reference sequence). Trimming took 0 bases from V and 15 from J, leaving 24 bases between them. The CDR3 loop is CAWSVASSMVGVPFF. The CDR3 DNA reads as TGTGCCTGGAGTGTAGCTAGCTCAATGGTTGGGGTGCCGTTCTTC.

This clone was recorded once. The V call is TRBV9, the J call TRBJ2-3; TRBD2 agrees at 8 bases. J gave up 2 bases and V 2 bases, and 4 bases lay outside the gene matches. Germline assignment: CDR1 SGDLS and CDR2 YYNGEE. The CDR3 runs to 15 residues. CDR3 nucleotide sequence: TGTGCCAGCAGCGTCATTAGCGGGACCACAGATACGCAGTATTTT. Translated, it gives CASSVISGTTDTQYF. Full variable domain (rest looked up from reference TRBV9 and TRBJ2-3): DSGVTQTPKHLITATGQRVTLRCSPRSGDLSVYWYQQSLDQGLQFLIQYYNGEERAKGNILERFSAQQFPDLHSELNLSSLELGDSALYFCASSVISGTTDTQYFGPGTRLTVL.